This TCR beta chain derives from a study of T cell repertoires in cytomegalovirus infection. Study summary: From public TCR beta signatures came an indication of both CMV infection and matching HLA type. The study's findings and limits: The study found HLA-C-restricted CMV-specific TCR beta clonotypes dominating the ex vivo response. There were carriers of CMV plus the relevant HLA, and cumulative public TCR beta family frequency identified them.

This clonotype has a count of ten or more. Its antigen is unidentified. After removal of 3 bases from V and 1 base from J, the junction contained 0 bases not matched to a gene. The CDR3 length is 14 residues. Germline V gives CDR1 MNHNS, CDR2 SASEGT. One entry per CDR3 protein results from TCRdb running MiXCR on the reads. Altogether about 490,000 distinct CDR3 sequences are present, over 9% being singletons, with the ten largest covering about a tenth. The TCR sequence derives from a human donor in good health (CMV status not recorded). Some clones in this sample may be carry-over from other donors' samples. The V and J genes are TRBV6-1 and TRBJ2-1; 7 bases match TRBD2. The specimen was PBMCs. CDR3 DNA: TGTGCCAGCAGTGAGCGGGGGTCCTACAATGAGCAGTTCTTC. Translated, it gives CASSERGSYNEQFF.